This record looks at one T cell receptor (beta chain) sequence and its context. With V trimmed by 4 bases and J by 5 bases, 6 bases remained unmatched. CDR1 and CDR2 from the germline V gene are SEHNR and FQNEAQ (reference sequence). The CDR3 totals 15 residues. CD8 cells classed as naive were CD45RO-negative and positively selected for CCR7, excluding terminally differentiated effector memory CD45RA+ cells. The data derive from a study of shared clonotypes between healthy human individuals. Profiled with immunoSEQ multiplex PCR; TCRdb holds only in-frame clones, not every one. This table has around 2,000,000 clones, around 96% appearing once.

The specimen sequenced was naive CD8+ T cells sorted from blood. The TCR was taken from a man younger than 35 in good health. The rearrangement uses TRBV7-9 and TRBJ2-5, with TRBD1 matching over 11 bases. DNA for the CDR3: TGTGCCAGCAGCTGGACAGGGGGCCGCAGGGAGACCCAGTACTTC. This codes for CASSWTGGRRETQYF.